There are a few counts of the clone carrying this T cell receptor beta chain. Each CDR3 protein is one row after TCRdb ran MiXCR on the 5' RACE reads. This sample has hundreds of thousands of distinct CDR3 sequences, with about 20% found just once. This entry is derived from a study of identical twins. The length of the CDR3 is 14 residues. Germline V gives CDR1 SGHTA, CDR2 FQGNSA. V lost 3 bases and J 4 bases, leaving 12 bases between the germline ends. The data were also submitted as part of a second study, on T cells expressing NK-cell markers.

Sequencing was done on a sample of PBMCs. This receptor was taken from a woman aged 18-35 years in good health. This chain links TRBV7-2 with TRBJ2-5; D perhaps matches TRBD1 (5 bases). The CDR3, as DNA: TGTGCCAGCAGCTTCGCAGGGTTGGGAGAGACCCAGTACTTC. The encoded protein is CASSFAGLGETQYF.